This TCR beta chain comes out of a study of T cell repertoires in aging, cancer and after chemotherapy. Overall study context: Donors were grouped into six age bands spanning 30 or younger through 70 or older. Clear clonal overlap appeared across healthy donor samples taken over several months to years.

TRB rearrangements spanning V, D and J were amplified using mixed TRB-A/B primers. TCRdb re-called the multiplex PCR reads through MiXCR, storing one row per CDR3 protein. Of about 9,500 distinct CDR3 sequences listed, approximately 25% are singletons. Comments on this clonotype: No antigen is known for it.

CDR1 is DFQATT, CDR2 SNEGSKA, per germline (reference sequence). V dropped 2 bases and J dropped 4 bases, with 20 bases sitting between them. This CDR3 is built from 16 residues. Broader study findings: Loss of evenness, beyond lost richness, contributed to age-related TCR diversity decline in cancer patients. Across the chemotherapy interval, each cancer cohort showed higher median generation probability, suggesting thymic rebound.

Amplification of TCR beta used genomic DNA extracted from peripheral blood. This chain uses TRBV20-1 with TRBJ1-2; TRBD1 might be the D (5 bases). Specimen: blood. The TCR comes from a human donor in good health. The CDR3 bases are TGCAGTGCTAGATCCCAAGGCAAGGGGTCCGGCTATGGCTACACCTTC. Amino acid sequence: CSARSQGKGSGYGYTF.